Shown below are 21 T cell receptor beta chains from a single sample sequenced in a study of T cell changes during pregnancy in multiple sclerosis. Some clones are missing from TCRdb's copy, which holds only in-frame ones; the method was immunoSEQ multiplex PCR. Among 65,000 to 70,000 clones listed, over 80% were seen once. This specimen was peripheral blood, taken in the third trimester of pregnancy. The receptors here all came from a female donor in good health, enrolled as a control in a pregnancy study.

The J gene is TRBJ2-6, the V gene TRBV19; 12 positions agree with TRBD1. Trimming at V came to 6 bases and at J to 3 bases, leaving 9 bases not matched to a gene. The CDR3 has 18 amino acids. Germline CDR1 reads LNHDA; CDR2 reads SQIVND (reference sequence). CDR3 amino acids: CASRRPGTGGRGANVLTF. The CDR3 bases are TGTGCCAGTAGGCGGCCCGGGACAGGGGGCCGTGGGGCCAACGTCCTGACTTTC. The complete variable domain, with remaining parts taken from reference TRBV19 and TRBJ2-6, reads DGGITQSPKYLFRKEGQNVTLSCEQNLNHDAMYWYRQDPGQGLRLIYYSQIVNDFQKGDIAEGYSVSREKKESFPLTVTSAQKNPTAFYLCASRRPGTGGRGANVLTFGAGSRLTVL.

The rearrangement uses TRBV11-3 and TRBJ2-1, with 7 nucleotides matching TRBD2. The CDR3 length is 14 residues. Germline CDR1 and CDR2: SGHNT and YENEEA. V trimming: 8 bases; J trimming: 2 bases; junction bases outside the gene matches: 6. CDR3 DNA: TGTGCCAGCCCCCCCGGGACTACCTACAATGAGCAGTTCTTC. Amino acid sequence: CASPPGTTYNEQFF.

This chain connects TRBV5-6 to TRBJ1-2, with 8 bases fitting TRBD1. The germline gives CDR1 SGHDT, CDR2 YYEEEE. This CDR3 spans 15 amino acids. The trim removed 5 bases at V and 2 bases at J, leaving 8 bases unmatched. The CDR3 protein is CASRLTGGKNYGYTF. The CDR3 nucleotides are TGTGCCAGCAGGTTAACAGGGGGGAAGAACTATGGCTACACCTTC.

In this sample, this clone turned up a few times. V is TRBV18 and J is TRBJ1-6, with D possibly matching TRBD1 (6 bases). CDR3 size: 13 residues. The germline V gene has CDR1 KGHSH and CDR2 LQKENI. With 4 bases removed from V and 6 bases from J, the gap between germline ends came to 7 bases. CDR3 in DNA: TGTGCCAGCTCACGGGACACTAATTCACCCCTCCACTTT. Its translation: CASSRDTNSPLHF.

This clone has at least ten counts. The gene calls are TRBV6-4 and TRBJ2-7; D is perhaps TRBD2 (6 bases). The V end was cut by 2 bases, the J end by 4 bases, with 24 bases between. The length of the CDR3 is 18 residues. The germline V gene encodes CDR1 MRHNA and CDR2 SNTAGT. The CDR3 bases are TGTGCCAGCAGTGACGCGGACCGAGAGAAGAGTGGACTATACGAGCAGTACTTC. Translated, it gives CASSDADREKSGLYEQYF.

The rearrangement links TRBV27 to TRBJ1-1; possibly TRBD1 for D (5 bases). Germline loops: CDR1 MNHEY, CDR2 SMNVEV (reference sequence). The CDR3 runs 16 residues. The V end was cut by 1 base, the J end by 8 bases, with 20 bases between. The DNA for the CDR3 is TGTGCCAGCAGTTTATTTTCAGGGAGGGCCGATAGAGAAGCTTTCTTT. Translation: CASSLFSGRADREAFF.

The chain links TRBV7-9 to TRBJ2-3; TRBD2 is a possible D gene (6 bases). The CDR3 has 12 amino acids. The V end lost 5 bases, the J end lost 6 bases, and 9 bases lay between the germline ends. Germline values: CDR1 SEHNR, CDR2 FQNEAQ (reference sequence). CDR3 sequence (DNA): TGTGCCAGCAGCCAACGGGAGGATACGCAGTATTTT. Its translation is CASSQREDTQYF. The full variable domain, its missing parts supplied by reference TRBV7-9 and TRBJ2-3, is DTGVSQNPRHKITKRGQNVTFRCDPISEHNRLYWYRQTLGQGPEFLTYFQNEAQLEKSRLLSDRFSAERPKGSFSTLEIQRTEQGDSAMYLCASSQREDTQYFGPGTRLTVL.

The genes are TRBV6-5 and TRBJ2-4; D may be TRBD2 (5 bases). CDR3 length: 14 residues. Germline-derived CDR1 and CDR2 are MNHEY and SVGAGI. The V end was cut by 0 bases, the J end by 9 bases, with 12 bases between. CDR3 DNA: TGTGCCAGCAGTTACTCGGGAGCCTCCCGCATTCAGTACTTC. Encoded protein: CASSYSGASRIQYF.

Note on this clone: In the same sample, other DNA sequences code for this CDR3. The chain is built from TRBV30 and TRBJ1-2, with D unclear. Between the trimmed V and J ends, which lost 0 bases and 0 bases, there was a span of 11 bases. Germline CDR1 is GTSNPN and CDR2 is SVGIG (reference sequence). The CDR3 extends over 15 amino acids. The CDR3 reads CAWSVGGGANYGYTF. The CDR3 DNA reads TGTGCCTGGAGTGTCGGAGGCGGAGCTAACTATGGCTACACCTTC.

The rearrangement links TRBV19 to TRBJ2-7, with TRBD1 identical over 7 bases. Looked up from germline, CDR1 is LNHDA and CDR2 is SQIVND (reference sequence). The V gene end was trimmed by 1 base and the J gene end by 3 bases; junction bases not matched to a gene: 6. The CDR3 is 15 residues long. The CDR3 reads CASSIGQGANYEQYF. The DNA of the CDR3 is TGTGCCAGTAGTATAGGACAGGGAGCTAACTACGAGCAGTACTTC. The full variable domain, its missing parts supplied by reference TRBV19 and TRBJ2-7, is DGGITQSPKYLFRKEGQNVTLSCEQNLNHDAMYWYRQDPGQGLRLIYYSQIVNDFQKGDIAEGYSVSREKKESFPLTVTSAQKNPTAFYLCASSIGQGANYEQYFGPGTRLTVT.

In its sample, this clone was seen once. The chain couples TRBV9 to TRBJ2-7; TRBD2 is a possible D gene (6 bases). This CDR3 is 14 amino acids long. Germline CDR1 is SGDLS and CDR2 is YYNGEE. Trimming removed 0 bases from V and 0 bases from J, with 7 bases in between. The CDR3 nucleotides are TGTGCCAGCAGCGTAGTGGGAGGCTCCTACGAGCAGTACTTC. Amino acids: CASSVVGGSYEQYF. Complete variable domain (other parts from reference TRBV9 and TRBJ2-7): DSGVTQTPKHLITATGQRVTLRCSPRSGDLSVYWYQQSLDQGLQFLIQYYNGEERAKGNILERFSAQQFPDLHSELNLSSLELGDSALYFCASSVVGGSYEQYFGPGTRLTVT.

This clone was seen only once. V and J are TRBV6-6 and TRBJ1-2; D call uncertain. This CDR3 is built from 16 residues. In germline, CDR1 is MNHNY, CDR2 SVGAGI (reference sequence). Trimming stripped 4 bases from V and 2 bases from J, with 17 bases between. CDR3 sequence: CASSSHPSTGNYGYTF. The DNA for the CDR3 is TGTGCCAGCAGTTCCCACCCTTCGACGGGAAACTATGGCTACACCTTC.

The chain carries TRBV7-2 and TRBJ2-7, with D possibly TRBD1 on 6 matching bases. The CDR3 has 14 amino acids. V gave up 4 bases and J gave up 5 bases, with 15 bases separating them. CDR1 SGHTA and CDR2 FQGNSA come from the germline V gene. This chain's CDR3 is CASSSLGGLNEQYF. CDR3 bases: TGTGCCAGCAGCTCCTTAGGGGGTCTGAACGAGCAGTACTTC.

This clone showed up just once. This rearrangement joins TRBV7-9 to TRBJ2-1; D ambiguous. V was pared by 5 bases and J by 3 bases, with 11 bases between. The CDR3 sequence is 14 residues long. CDR1 is SEHNR, CDR2 FQNEAQ, per germline (reference sequence). CDR3 sequence reads: CASSARGLYNEQFF. The CDR3, as DNA: TGTGCCAGCAGCGCAAGAGGCCTCTACAATGAGCAGTTCTTC.

The rearrangement joins TRBV18 to TRBJ2-2, with TRBD2 matching over 11 bases. The CDR3 has 17 amino acids. Germline CDR1 KGHSH, CDR2 LQKENI. The V and J ends lost 2 bases and 5 bases, in that order; junction bases with no gene match: 7. The CDR3, as DNA: TGTGCCAGCTCACCAACCGTAGCGGGAGGGCGAACCGGGGAGCTGTTTTTT. Protein sequence: CASSPTVAGGRTGELFF.

The V gene is TRBV5-8, the J gene TRBJ2-1; D is undetermined. Trimming left V 4 bases short and J 6 bases short, with 11 bases between. The germline V gene has CDR1 SGHTS and CDR2 YDEGEE. This CDR3 has 13 amino acids. CDR3 in DNA: TGTGCCAGCAGCCAGCGCGAGCCCAATGAGCAGTTCTTC. Translated, it gives CASSQREPNEQFF.

The chain uses TRBV2 and TRBJ2-7; D is perhaps TRBD2 (5 bases). The germline V gene encodes CDR1 SNHLY and CDR2 FYNNEI. The V end was cut by 3 bases, the J end by 12 bases, with 12 bases between. CDR3 length: 11 residues. The CDR3: CASSEEVRGYF. CDR3 sequence (DNA): TGTGCCAGCAGTGAGGAGGTTCGTGGGTACTTC.

The rearrangement uses TRBV6-4 and TRBJ2-7; a weak D match, TRBD2 (5 bases). Trimming took 5 bases from V and 2 from J, leaving 13 bases between them. CDR1 and CDR2 (germline): MRHNA, SNTAGT. The CDR3 is 14 amino acids. CDR3 loop: CASSSHQEAYEQYF. Written as DNA, the CDR3 is TGTGCCAGCAGTTCCCACCAGGAGGCCTACGAGCAGTACTTC.

This chain connects TRBV11-2 to TRBJ2-7; TRBD2 is a possible D gene (5 bases). In germline, CDR1 is SGHAT, CDR2 FQNNGV. V gave up 2 bases and J gave up 7 bases, with 18 bases separating them. This CDR3 has 15 residues. The CDR3, as DNA: TGTGCCAGCAGCTTAAACCCACACGGGGATCGAGAGCAGTACTTC. It specifies CASSLNPHGDREQYF.

The rearrangement joins TRBV28 to TRBJ2-1; 9 bases fit TRBD1. Per germline, CDR1 MDHEN and CDR2 SYDVKM. The CDR3 runs 14 residues. V lost 9 bases, J lost 4 bases, and 7 bases stayed unmatched. The CDR3, as DNA: TGTGCCAGTACCACAGGGGGCGCTTACAATGAGCAGTTCTTC. It codes for CASTTGGAYNEQFF.

The CDR3: CASSYTGLGETQYF. CDR3 nucleotide sequence: TGTGCCAGCAGTTACACAGGGCTGGGGGAGACCCAGTACTTC. J is TRBJ2-5 and V is TRBV6-5; tentatively, D is TRBD1 (6 bases). Trimming pared 2 bases from V and 5 bases from J, leaving 12 bases between. CDR3 length: 14 residues. Per the germline V gene, CDR1 is MNHEY and CDR2 is SVGAGI.